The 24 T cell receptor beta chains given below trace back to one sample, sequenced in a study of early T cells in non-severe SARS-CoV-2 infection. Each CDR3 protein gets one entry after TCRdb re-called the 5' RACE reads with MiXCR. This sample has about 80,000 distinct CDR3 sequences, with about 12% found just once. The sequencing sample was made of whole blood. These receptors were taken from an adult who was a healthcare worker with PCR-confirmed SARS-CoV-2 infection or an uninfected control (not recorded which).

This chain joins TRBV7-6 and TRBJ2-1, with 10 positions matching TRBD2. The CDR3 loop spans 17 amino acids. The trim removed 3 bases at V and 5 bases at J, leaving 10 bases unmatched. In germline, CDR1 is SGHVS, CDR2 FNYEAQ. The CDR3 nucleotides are TGTGCCAGCAGCTTTAGCGTGGGGACTAGCGTTAACAATGAGCAGTTCTTC. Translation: CASSFSVGTSVNNEQFF.

The CDR3 spells CALRGEQGDTQYF. The CDR3 DNA follows: TGTGCGTTACGGGGGGAGCAAGGAGATACGCAGTATTTT. V usage is TRBV10-3 and J usage is TRBJ2-3, with 7 bases identical to TRBD2. This CDR3 has 13 residues. The germline CDR1 and CDR2 sequences are ENHRY and SYGVKD.

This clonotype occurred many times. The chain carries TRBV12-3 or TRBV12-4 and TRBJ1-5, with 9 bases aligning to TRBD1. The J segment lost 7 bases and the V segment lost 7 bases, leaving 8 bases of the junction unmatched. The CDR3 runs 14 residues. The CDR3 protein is CASTRGQGSQPQHF. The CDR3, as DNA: TGTGCCAGCACCAGGGGACAGGGCAGCCAGCCCCAGCATTTT.

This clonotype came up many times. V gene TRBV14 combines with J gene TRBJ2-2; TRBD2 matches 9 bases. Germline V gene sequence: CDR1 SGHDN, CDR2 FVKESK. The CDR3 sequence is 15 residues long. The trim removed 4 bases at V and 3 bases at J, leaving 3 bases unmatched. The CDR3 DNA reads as TGTGCCAGCAGCCTGACTAGCGGATACACCGGGGAGCTGTTTTTT. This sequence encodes CASSLTSGYTGELFF.

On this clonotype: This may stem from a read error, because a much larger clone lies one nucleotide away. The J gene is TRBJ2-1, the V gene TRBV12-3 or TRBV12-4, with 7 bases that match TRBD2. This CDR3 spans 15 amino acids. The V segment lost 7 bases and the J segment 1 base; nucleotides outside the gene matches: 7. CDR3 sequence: CASTTSGASYNEQFF. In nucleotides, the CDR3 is TGTGCCAGCACCACGAGCGGGGCTTCCTACAATGAGCAGTTCTTC.

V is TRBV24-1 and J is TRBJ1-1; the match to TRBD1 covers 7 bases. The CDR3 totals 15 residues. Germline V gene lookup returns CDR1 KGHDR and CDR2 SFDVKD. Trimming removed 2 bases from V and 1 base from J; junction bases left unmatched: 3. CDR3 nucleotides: TGTGCCACCAGTGATTCCCGACAGGGGAACACTGAAGCTTTCTTT. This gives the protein CATSDSRQGNTEAFF.

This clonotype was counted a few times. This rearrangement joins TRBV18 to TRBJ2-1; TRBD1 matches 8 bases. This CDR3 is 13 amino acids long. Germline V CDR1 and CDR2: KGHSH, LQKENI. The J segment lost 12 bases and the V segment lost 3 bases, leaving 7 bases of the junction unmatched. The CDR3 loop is CASSPHDRGGQFF. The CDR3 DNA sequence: TGTGCCAGCTCACCCCACGACAGGGGCGGGCAGTTCTTC.

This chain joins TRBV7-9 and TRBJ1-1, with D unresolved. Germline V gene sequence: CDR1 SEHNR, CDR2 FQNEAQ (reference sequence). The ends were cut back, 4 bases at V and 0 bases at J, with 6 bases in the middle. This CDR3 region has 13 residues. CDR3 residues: CASSSQVNTEAFF. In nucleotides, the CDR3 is TGTGCCAGCAGCTCACAAGTGAACACTGAAGCTTTCTTT.

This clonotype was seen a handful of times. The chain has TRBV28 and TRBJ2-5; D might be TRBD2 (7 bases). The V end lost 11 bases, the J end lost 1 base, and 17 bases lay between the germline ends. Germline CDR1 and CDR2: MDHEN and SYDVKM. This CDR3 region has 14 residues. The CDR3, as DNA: TGTGCCGCCGGGGGCGGGAGACCCCAAGAGACCCAGTACTTC. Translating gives CAAGGGRPQETQYF.

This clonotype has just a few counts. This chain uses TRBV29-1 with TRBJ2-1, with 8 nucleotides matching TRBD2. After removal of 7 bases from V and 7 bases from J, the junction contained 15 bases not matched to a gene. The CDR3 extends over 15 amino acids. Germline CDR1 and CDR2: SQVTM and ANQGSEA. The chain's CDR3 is CSAKRRAGGGNEQFF. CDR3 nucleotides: TGCAGCGCAAAACGAAGGGCGGGAGGTGGAAATGAGCAGTTCTTC.

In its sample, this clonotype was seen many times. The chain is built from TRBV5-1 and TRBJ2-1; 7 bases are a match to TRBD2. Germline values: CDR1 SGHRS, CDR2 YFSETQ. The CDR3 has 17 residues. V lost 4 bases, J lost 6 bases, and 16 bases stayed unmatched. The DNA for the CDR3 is TGCGCCAGCAGCCTCCCGCAATTTGGGAGGGCCTCCAATGAGCAGTTCTTC. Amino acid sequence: CASSLPQFGRASNEQFF.

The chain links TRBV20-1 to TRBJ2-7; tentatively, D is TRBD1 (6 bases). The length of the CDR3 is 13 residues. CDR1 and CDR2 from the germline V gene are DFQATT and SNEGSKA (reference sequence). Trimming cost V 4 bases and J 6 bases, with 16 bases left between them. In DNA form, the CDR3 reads TGCAGTGCTACCGACAGGTGGGGCCGCGAGCAGTACTTC. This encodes CSATDRWGREQYF.

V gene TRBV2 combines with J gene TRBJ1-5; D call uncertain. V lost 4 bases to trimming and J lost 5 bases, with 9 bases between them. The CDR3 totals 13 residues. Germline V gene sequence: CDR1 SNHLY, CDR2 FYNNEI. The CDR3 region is CASSGGLDQPQHF. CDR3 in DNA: TGTGCCAGCAGTGGAGGGCTCGATCAGCCCCAGCATTTT.

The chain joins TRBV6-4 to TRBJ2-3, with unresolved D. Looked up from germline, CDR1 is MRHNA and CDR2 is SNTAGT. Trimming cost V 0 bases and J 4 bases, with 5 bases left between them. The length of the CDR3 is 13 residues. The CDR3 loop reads CASSDSPSDTQYF. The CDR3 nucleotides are TGTGCCAGCAGTGACTCTCCCTCAGATACGCAGTATTTT.

For the CDR3, the DNA is TGTGCCAGCAGCCGACAGGCTCCTAAAGGAACTGAAGCTTTCTTT. Amino acids: CASSRQAPKGTEAFF. The chain employs TRBV28 and TRBJ1-1; a possible D gene is TRBD1 (6 bases). Trimming stripped 6 bases from V and 5 bases from J, with 19 bases between. The germline gives CDR1 MDHEN, CDR2 SYDVKM. The CDR3 is made up of 15 amino acids.

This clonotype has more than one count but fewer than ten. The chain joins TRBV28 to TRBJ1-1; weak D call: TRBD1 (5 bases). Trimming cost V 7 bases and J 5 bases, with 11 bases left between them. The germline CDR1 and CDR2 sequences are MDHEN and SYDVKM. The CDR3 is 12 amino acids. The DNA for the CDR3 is TGTGCCAGCATTGCATGGGGGACTGAAGCTTTCTTT. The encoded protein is CASIAWGTEAFF. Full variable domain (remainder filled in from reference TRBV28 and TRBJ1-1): DVKVTQSSRYLVKRTGEKVFLECVQDMDHENMFWYRQDPGLGLRLIYFSYDVKMKEKGDIPEGYSVSREKKERFSLILESASTNQTSMYLCASIAWGTEAFFGQGTRLTVV.

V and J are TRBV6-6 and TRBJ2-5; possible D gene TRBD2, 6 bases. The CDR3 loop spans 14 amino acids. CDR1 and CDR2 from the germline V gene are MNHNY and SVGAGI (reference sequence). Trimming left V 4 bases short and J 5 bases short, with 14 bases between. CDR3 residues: CASSSPLEGETQYF. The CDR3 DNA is TGTGCCAGCAGTTCCCCGCTGGAGGGGGAGACCCAGTACTTC.

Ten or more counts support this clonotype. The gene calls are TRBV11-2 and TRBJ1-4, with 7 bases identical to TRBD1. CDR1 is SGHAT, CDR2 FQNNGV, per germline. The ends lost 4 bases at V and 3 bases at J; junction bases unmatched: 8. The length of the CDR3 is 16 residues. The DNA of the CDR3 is TGTGCCAGCAGCTCGAACAGGGGCAGGCCTAATGAAAAACTGTTTTTT. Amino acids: CASSSNRGRPNEKLFF.

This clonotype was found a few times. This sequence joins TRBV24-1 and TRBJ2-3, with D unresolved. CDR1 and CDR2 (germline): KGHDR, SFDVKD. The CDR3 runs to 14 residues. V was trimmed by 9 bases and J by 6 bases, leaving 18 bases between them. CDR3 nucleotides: TGTGCCACCCAGCTGGCGGATACGAAGGATACGCAGTATTTT. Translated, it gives CATQLADTKDTQYF.

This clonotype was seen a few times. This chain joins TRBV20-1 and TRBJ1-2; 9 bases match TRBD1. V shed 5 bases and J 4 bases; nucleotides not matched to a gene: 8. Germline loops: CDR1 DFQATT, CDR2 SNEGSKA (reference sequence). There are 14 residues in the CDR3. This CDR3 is CSAPRDRDGYGYTF. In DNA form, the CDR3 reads TGCAGTGCTCCCCGGGACAGGGACGGCTATGGCTACACCTTC.

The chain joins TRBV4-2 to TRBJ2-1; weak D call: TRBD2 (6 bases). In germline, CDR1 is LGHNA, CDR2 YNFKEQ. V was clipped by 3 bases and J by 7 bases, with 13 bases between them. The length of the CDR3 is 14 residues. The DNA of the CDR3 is TGTGCCAGCAGCCATGCCCGGGACTTAAATGAGCAGTTCTTC. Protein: CASSHARDLNEQFF.

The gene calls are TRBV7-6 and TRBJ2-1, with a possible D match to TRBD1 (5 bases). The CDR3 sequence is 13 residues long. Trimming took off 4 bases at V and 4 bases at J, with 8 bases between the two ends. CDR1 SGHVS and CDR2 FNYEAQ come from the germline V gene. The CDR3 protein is CASSSDTYNEQFF. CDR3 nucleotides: TGTGCCAGCAGCTCGGACACGTACAATGAGCAGTTCTTC.

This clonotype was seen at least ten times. This CDR3 is CASSYGGIDQPQHF. Written as DNA, the CDR3 is TGTGCCAGCAGTTATGGGGGGATAGATCAGCCCCAGCATTTT. The rearrangement uses TRBV12-3 or TRBV12-4 and TRBJ1-5; maybe TRBD1 (5 bases). This CDR3 is 14 amino acids long. The V gene lost 4 bases and the J gene lost 5 bases, with 12 bases spanning the gap.

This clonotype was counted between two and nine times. Written as DNA, the CDR3 is TGTGCCAGCAGCCCGCCCTCAGGGGGCAACCACGAGCAGTACTTC. This translates into CASSPPSGGNHEQYF. The chain uses TRBV7-8 and TRBJ2-7; 8 nucleotides agree with TRBD1. The CDR3 is 15 amino acids. The V and J ends lost 5 bases and 5 bases, in that order; junction bases with no gene match: 11. CDR1 and CDR2 from the germline V gene are SGHVS and FQNEAQ.